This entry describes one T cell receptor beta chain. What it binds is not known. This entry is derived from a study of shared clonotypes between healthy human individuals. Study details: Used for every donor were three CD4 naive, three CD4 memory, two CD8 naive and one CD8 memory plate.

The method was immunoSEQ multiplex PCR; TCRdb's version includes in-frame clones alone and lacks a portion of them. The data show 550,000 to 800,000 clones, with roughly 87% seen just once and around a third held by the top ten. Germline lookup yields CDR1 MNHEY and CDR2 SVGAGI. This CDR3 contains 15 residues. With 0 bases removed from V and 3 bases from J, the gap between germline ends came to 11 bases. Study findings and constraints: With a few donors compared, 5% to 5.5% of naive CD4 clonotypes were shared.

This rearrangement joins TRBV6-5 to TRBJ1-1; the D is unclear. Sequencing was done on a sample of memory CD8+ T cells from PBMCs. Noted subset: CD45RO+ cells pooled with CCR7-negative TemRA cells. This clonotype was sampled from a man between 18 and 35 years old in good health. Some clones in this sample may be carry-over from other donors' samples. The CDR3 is CASSYSVVGDTEAFF. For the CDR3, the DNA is TGTGCCAGCAGTTACTCCGTGGTCGGGGACACTGAAGCTTTCTTT.